Described below is a single TCR beta chain sequence and its context. Other DNA sequences within the sample encode an identical CDR3. The data were taken from a study of blood T cell repertoires in COVID-19. Background on the study: The cDNA or gDNA used as material had been derived from T cells, B-cell-depleted T cells, or PBMCs.

In the authors' workflow: Counts of nucleated cells, estimated from reference gene primer amplification, were obtained. Sequenced by immunoSEQ multiplex PCR; TCRdb stores in-frame clones only, minus some. The DNA was the basis for D and trimming; V, J and clone size are from that table. Among around 470,000 clones listed, about 91% were seen once. This CDR3 has 12 residues. Germline CDR1 and CDR2: LNHDA and SQIVND (reference sequence). Trimming removed 3 bases from V and 4 bases from J, with 7 bases in between. The V gene is TRBV19, the J gene TRBJ2-7, with D possibly TRBD2 on 6 matching bases. The receptor was isolated from a young man with COVID-19, enrolled during active disease. The sample was peripheral blood. As DNA, the CDR3 is TGTGCCAGTAGTATCGGGGGATACGAGCAGTACTTC. Translated: CASSIGGYEQYF.